This TCR beta chain is from a study of cytomegalovirus exposure and HLA in healthy donors. Researchers ran the PCR with 60 Vbeta and 13 Jbeta primers. This table comes from immunoSEQ multiplex PCR, and its TCRdb copy is limited to in-frame clones, with some not included. The table lists more than 150,000 clones, roughly 72% of them singletons. The TCR was taken from a man aged 40-55 years in good health and CMV-seronegative. Sequencing input: PBMCs.

CDR3 protein: CASSLGGASGGNEQFF. Here the CDR3 DNA reads TGCGCCAGCAGCTTGGGCGGGGCTAGCGGAGGGAATGAGCAGTTCTTC. The gene calls are TRBV5-1 and TRBJ2-1; 7 nucleotides agree with TRBD2. This CDR3 is 16 amino acids long. Unmatched junction bases numbered 10, after V lost 0 bases and J lost 7 bases. CDR1 is SGHRS and CDR2 is YFSETQ in the germline V gene.